This is a list of T cell receptor beta chains from one sample in a study of blood T cell repertoires in COVID-19. Generated by immunoSEQ multiplex PCR, the TCRdb table keeps only in-frame clones and is missing some. The sample includes some 150,000 clones, roughly 90% of them seen just once. Sequencing was done on a sample of peripheral blood. The receptors come from a human donor in a cohort sampled during active COVID-19. Each CDR3 is given with its conserved first and last residue.

>TRBV28
CASSEIAGRSYNEQFF
>TRBV4-2
CASSQELSSMYEQFF
>TRBV7-2
CASSLTSGTQFF
>TRBV18
CASSRQGNTGELFF
>TRBV7-6
CASSPGGSREQYF
>TRBV5-1
CASSLSGDGGELFF
>TRBV5-6
CASSFSSSNEQFF
>TRBV13
CASSLTRGRSGTDTQYF
>TRBV6-2/TRBV6-3
CASSYPSGRANEQYF
>TRBV9
CASSVTSGDTGELFF
>TRBV20-1
CSASQSGGGNQPQHF